This entry lists 9 T cell receptor beta chains sequenced from one sample in a study of radiotherapy plus CTLA-4 blockade in lung cancer. Clones were read by immunoSEQ multiplex PCR, and TCRdb kept only the in-frame ones, dropping some. The sample includes 50,000 to 70,000 clones, roughly four fifths seen only once; the top ten take less than 7.5%. The sequences come from peripheral blood, collected from a patient treated with radiotherapy plus ipilimumab. The source is a human donor with non-small cell lung cancer whose response to radiotherapy plus ipilimumab could not be evaluated.

The chain joins TRBV11-3 to TRBJ2-5; 12 bases are a match to TRBD1. The CDR3 is 15 residues long. Trimming cost V 6 bases and J 4 bases; bases outside gene matches: 6. Germline assignment: CDR1 SGHNT and CDR2 YENEEA. CDR3: CASRPGQGARETQYF. The CDR3 DNA reads as TGTGCCAGCAGACCGGGACAGGGGGCTCGAGAGACCCAGTACTTC.

V and J are TRBV7-9 and TRBJ2-3, with 12 nucleotides matching TRBD1. In germline, CDR1 is SEHNR, CDR2 FQNEAQ (reference sequence). The CDR3 spans 15 residues. With V trimmed by 1 base and J by 7 bases, 3 bases remained unmatched. CDR3: CASSLVGTGGNTQYF. The DNA of the CDR3 is TGTGCCAGCAGCTTAGTAGGGACAGGGGGCAATACGCAGTATTTT.

CDR3 DNA sequence: TGTGCCAGCAGTTACGCGGGACAGGGGCGATACGAGCAGTACTTC. This encodes CASSYAGQGRYEQYF. The V call is TRBV6-6, the J call TRBJ2-7; 10 nucleotides align to TRBD1. Germline values: CDR1 MNHNY, CDR2 SVGAGI (reference sequence). CDR3 length equals 15 residues. V was clipped by 2 bases and J by 4 bases; unmatched bases: 5.

This chain joins TRBV5-1 and TRBJ2-5; 9 bases are shared with TRBD1. Germline V gives CDR1 SGHRS, CDR2 YFSETQ. V shed 2 bases, J shed 3 bases, and the junction held 2 bases outside the gene matches. The CDR3 loop spans 14 amino acids. The CDR3, as DNA: TGCGCCAGCAGCTTACAGGGGGCCGAAGAGACCCAGTACTTC. Its protein product is CASSLQGAEETQYF.

The rearrangement uses TRBV19 and TRBJ2-1; TRBD2 agrees at 10 bases. CDR3 size: 15 residues. Germline V CDR1 and CDR2: LNHDA, SQIVND (reference sequence). J was trimmed by 8 bases and V by 3 bases; bases with no gene match: 7. CDR3 in DNA: TGTGCCAGTAGTATCTCGCTAGCGGGAGTCTATGAGCAGTTCTTC. Its translation is CASSISLAGVYEQFF.

The chain couples TRBV30 to TRBJ1-2; TRBD1 agrees at 10 bases. V dropped 5 bases and J dropped 4; count of bases not matched to a gene: 10. Germline CDR1 is GTSNPN and CDR2 is SVGIG (reference sequence). The CDR3 sequence is 15 residues long. The CDR3 DNA is TGTGCCTGGGGGGGCTGGGACAGGGGAACCTATGGCTACACCTTC. Its translation: CAWGGWDRGTYGYTF.

The genes are TRBV5-1 and TRBJ2-3, with 7 bases lining up with TRBD1. There are 15 residues in the CDR3. V lost 4 bases to trimming and J lost 1 base; unmatched junction nucleotides: 6. Germline V gene lookup returns CDR1 SGHRS and CDR2 YFSETQ. DNA of the CDR3: TGCGCCAGCAGCCTGACAGGGTTGGGCACAGATACGCAGTATTTT. It specifies CASSLTGLGTDTQYF.

This clone appeared once. The chain is built from TRBV28 and TRBJ1-1; tentative D call: TRBD1 (5 bases). This CDR3 is built from 14 residues. V was cut by 1 base and J by 1 base, with 7 bases left in between. Germline V CDR1 and CDR2: MDHEN, SYDVKM. This CDR3 reads CASSLSGGNTEAFF. The CDR3 nucleotides read TGTGCCAGCAGTTTATCGGGGGGGAACACTGAAGCTTTCTTT.

The chain recombines TRBV4-3 with TRBJ1-1, with TRBD1 identical over 9 bases. J was trimmed by 4 bases and V by 2 bases; bases with no gene match: 5. CDR3 length: 15 amino acids. Germline lookup yields CDR1 LGHNA and CDR2 YSLEER. The DNA for the CDR3 is TGCGCCAGCAGCCAACCCGGACAGGGGAGCACTGAAGCTTTCTTT. Its translation is CASSQPGQGSTEAFF.